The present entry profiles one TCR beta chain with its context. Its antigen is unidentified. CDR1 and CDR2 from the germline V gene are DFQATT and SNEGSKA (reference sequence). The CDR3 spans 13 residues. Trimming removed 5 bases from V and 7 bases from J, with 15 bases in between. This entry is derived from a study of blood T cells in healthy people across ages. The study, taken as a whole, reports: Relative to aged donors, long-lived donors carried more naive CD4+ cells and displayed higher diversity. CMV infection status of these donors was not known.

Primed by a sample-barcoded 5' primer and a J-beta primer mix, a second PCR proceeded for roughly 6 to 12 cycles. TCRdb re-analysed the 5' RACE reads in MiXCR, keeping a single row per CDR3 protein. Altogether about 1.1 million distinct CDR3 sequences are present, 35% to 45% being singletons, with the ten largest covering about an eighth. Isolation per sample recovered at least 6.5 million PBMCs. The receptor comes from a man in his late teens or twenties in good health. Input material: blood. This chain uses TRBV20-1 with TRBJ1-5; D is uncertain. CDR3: CSARPTGWQPQHF. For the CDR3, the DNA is TGCAGTGCTCGGCCGACGGGGTGGCAGCCCCAGCATTTT.